This passage covers 23 T cell receptor beta chains from one sample sequenced in a study of shared clonotypes between healthy human individuals. Only in-frame clones appear in the TCRdb table, and some are missing; sequencing was by immunoSEQ multiplex PCR. This table holds about 710,000 clones, approximately 73% found once. Specimen: memory CD4+ T cells sorted from blood. The sample's subset: CD45RA-negative fraction. The receptor set was obtained from a woman aged 30 to 39 in good health.

This clone appeared many times. Germline is not matched at one junction end, which may reflect a read error. This chain uses TRBV7-2 with TRBJ2-7; the D gene is possibly TRBD2 (5 bases). This CDR3 has 15 amino acids. The germline V gene encodes CDR1 SGHTA and CDR2 FQGNSA. The CDR3 DNA sequence: TGTGCCAGCAGCCTAGCTGGGGTCCCTAACTACGAGCAGTACTTC. This sequence encodes CASSLAGVPNYEQYF.

A few counts support this clone. V is TRBV5-1 and J is TRBJ2-3; D is undetermined. Germline CDR1 is SGHRS and CDR2 is YFSETQ. V lost 6 bases, J lost 0 bases, and 14 bases lay in between. The CDR3 sequence is 15 residues long. Here the CDR3 DNA reads TGCGCCAGCAAGTCGCTAGGATCTAGCACAGATACGCAGTATTTT. It encodes CASKSLGSSTDTQYF.

The chain carries TRBV5-5 and TRBJ1-5; D uncertain. The germline V gene encodes CDR1 SGHKS and CDR2 YYEKEE (reference sequence). CDR3 length equals 15 residues. V was trimmed by 0 bases and J by 0 bases, leaving 7 bases between them. The CDR3 DNA sequence: TGTGCCAGCAGCTTGGGCCCCGATAGCAATCAGCCCCAGCATTTT. This gives the protein CASSLGPDSNQPQHF.

The chain uses TRBV27 and TRBJ2-6; 7 bases are shared with TRBD1. The CDR3 is 19 amino acids. CDR1 and CDR2 from the germline V gene are MNHEY and SMNVEV (reference sequence). V dropped 4 bases and J dropped 0; count of bases not matched to a gene: 12. The CDR3 here is CASSSPGTADFSGANVLTF. The CDR3 bases are TGTGCCAGCAGTTCCCCAGGGACAGCCGATTTCTCTGGGGCCAACGTCCTGACTTTC.

The CDR3 nucleotides read TGTGCCTGGAGTGATTGGACAGGCCGTTCACCCCTCCACTTT. Translating it yields CAWSDWTGRSPLHF. This chain joins TRBV30 and TRBJ1-6; 7 bases agree with TRBD1. Per germline, CDR1 GTSNPN and CDR2 SVGIG (reference sequence). The CDR3 length is 14 residues. Germline trimming cut 1 base from V and 9 bases from J; bases unmatched to any gene: 6.

The genes are TRBV28 and TRBJ1-1; D gene uncertain. The CDR3 is made up of 13 amino acids. The V and J ends lost 2 bases and 0 bases respectively, with 4 bases between them. CDR1 and CDR2 from the germline V gene are MDHEN and SYDVKM. CDR3 coding DNA: TGTGCCAGCAGTTTAATCGTGAACACTGAAGCTTTCTTT. Encoded protein: CASSLIVNTEAFF.

This clone was counted a few times. This chain links TRBV11-3 with TRBJ2-1, with D perhaps being TRBD1 or TRBD2 (5 bases each). Germline CDR1 SGHNT, CDR2 YENEEA. V was pared by 5 bases and J by 7 bases, with 15 bases between. There are 14 residues in the CDR3. The CDR3 is CASSLGPVGNEQFF. In nucleotides, the CDR3 is TGTGCCAGCAGCCTGGGACCGGTGGGAAATGAGCAGTTCTTC.

This chain's CDR3 is CASSLDPGRDGNTIYF. The CDR3 bases are TGTGCCAGCAGCTTAGATCCCGGAAGGGATGGAAACACCATATATTTT. V gene TRBV7-9 combines with J gene TRBJ1-3; no definite D call. Trimming stripped 1 base from V and 3 bases from J, with 13 bases between. Germline lookup yields CDR1 SEHNR and CDR2 FQNEAQ (reference sequence). The CDR3 covers 16 residues.

The chain employs TRBV15 and TRBJ2-5; D is ambiguous. There are 14 residues in the CDR3. Germline lookup yields CDR1 LNHNV and CDR2 YYDKDF (reference sequence). V lost 0 bases and J 3 bases, leaving 8 bases between the germline ends. CDR3 residues: CATSRDQGKETQYF. CDR3 DNA sequence: TGTGCCACCAGCAGAGATCAAGGGAAAGAGACCCAGTACTTC.

V gene TRBV7-9 combines with J gene TRBJ1-3; no reliable D call. The germline V gene encodes CDR1 SEHNR and CDR2 FQNEAQ (reference sequence). The V gene lost 8 bases and the J gene lost 3 bases, with 14 bases spanning the gap. The CDR3 covers 14 residues. CDR3 in DNA: TGTGCCAGCCGGGCCGGGGTTTATGGAAACACCATATATTTT. Residues: CASRAGVYGNTIYF.

In this sample, this clone turned up many times. The rearrangement links TRBV28 to TRBJ2-7, with D possibly TRBD1 on 5 matching bases. V lost 5 bases, J lost 8 bases, and 10 bases lay in between. The CDR3 is 11 residues long. CDR1 is MDHEN and CDR2 is SYDVKM in the germline V gene. The CDR3 is CASSANRKQYF. The CDR3 region has the DNA TGTGCCAGCAGTGCCAACAGGAAGCAGTACTTC.

J is TRBJ2-2 and V is TRBV5-1; D assignment may be TRBD1 or TRBD2 (6 bases each). Germline-derived CDR1 and CDR2 are SGHRS and YFSETQ. V lost 1 base and J lost 6, with 13 bases in between. CDR3 length: 15 amino acids. The CDR3 nucleotides are TGCGCCAGCAGCTTGCGGCAGGGGAGGTCCGGGGAGCTGTTTTTT. Translation: CASSLRQGRSGELFF.

The J gene is TRBJ2-7, the V gene TRBV6-6, with 8 positions matching TRBD1. Germline values: CDR1 MNHNY, CDR2 SVGAGI (reference sequence). The CDR3 runs 15 residues. V lost 7 bases to trimming and J lost 6 bases; unmatched junction nucleotides: 14. CDR3 coding DNA: TGTGCCAGCACTCTGGACAGGGCACCCGGGACCGAGCAGTACTTC. The encoded protein is CASTLDRAPGTEQYF.

In nucleotides, the CDR3 is TGTGCCAGCAGTTTGGTCCAGAACACCGGGGAGCTGTTTTTT. It specifies CASSLVQNTGELFF. This rearrangement joins TRBV27 to TRBJ2-2; no firm D call. The CDR3 contains 14 residues. Trimming left V 3 bases short and J 1 base short, with 6 bases between. The germline V gene encodes CDR1 MNHEY and CDR2 SMNVEV (reference sequence).

This chain connects TRBV5-1 to TRBJ2-2; D possibly corresponds to TRBD1 (5 bases). The CDR3 contains 14 residues. V gave up 2 bases and J gave up 7 bases, with 12 bases separating them. Germline V gives CDR1 SGHRS, CDR2 YFSETQ. CDR3 region: CASSFPRENGELFF. The CDR3 nucleotides read TGCGCCAGCAGCTTTCCCAGGGAAAACGGGGAGCTGTTTTTT.

The CDR3 DNA sequence: TGTGCCAGCAGTCAAGGGGGGGGCCCTGGAGCTTTCTTT. Translation: CASSQGGGPGAFF. The chain carries TRBV7-2 and TRBJ1-1; tentatively, D is TRBD1 (6 bases). Germline CDR1 is SGHTA and CDR2 is FQGNSA. Between the trimmed V and J ends, which lost 6 bases and 10 bases, there was a span of 18 bases. The CDR3 contains 13 residues.

J is TRBJ1-2 and V is TRBV7-8, with D unclear. V was clipped by 5 bases and J by 0 bases, with 7 bases between them. The CDR3 is 13 amino acids. CDR1 SGHVS and CDR2 FQNEAQ come from the germline V gene. In nucleotides, the CDR3 is TGTGCCAGCAGCCCTCAAGCTAACTATGGCTACACCTTC. It codes for CASSPQANYGYTF.

The J gene is TRBJ2-7, the V gene TRBV29-1; TRBD2 is a possible D gene (7 bases). CDR3 size: 21 residues. Trimming removed 0 bases from V and 2 bases from J, with 32 bases in between. Per germline, CDR1 SQVTM and CDR2 ANQGSEA. The CDR3 DNA sequence: TGCAGCGTTGAAGATCAGGGGTGGGTTGAAGGTCCGCGGGAGACACCCTACGAGCAGTACTTC. It encodes CSVEDQGWVEGPRETPYEQYF.

The gene calls are TRBV2 and TRBJ2-3; 8 bases fit TRBD1. The CDR3 runs to 15 residues. The V and J ends lost 7 bases and 2 bases, in that order; junction bases with no gene match: 8. Germline CDR1 is SNHLY and CDR2 is FYNNEI. This chain's CDR3 is CASTRQGPNTDTQYF. In DNA form, the CDR3 reads TGTGCCAGCACCCGACAGGGGCCTAACACAGATACGCAGTATTTT.

This clone was observed a handful of times. This chain joins TRBV5-1 and TRBJ1-2; no definite D call. Trimming stripped 4 bases from V and 6 bases from J, with 16 bases between. This CDR3 has 14 residues. Germline-derived CDR1 and CDR2 are SGHRS and YFSETQ. The CDR3 bases are TGCGCCAGCAGCCCTAGACCTGAGACGGATGGCTACACCTTC. This sequence encodes CASSPRPETDGYTF.

The chain carries TRBV6-1 and TRBJ2-5; D might be TRBD2 (5 bases). The DNA end is a closer match to TRBJ2-7, so the J assignment may be wrong. Germline lookup yields CDR1 MNHNS and CDR2 SASEGT. The CDR3 runs 15 residues. The CDR3 here is CASSQEGASSYEQYF. CDR3 sequence (DNA): TGTGCCAGCAGCCAAGAGGGCGCTAGCTCCTACGAGCAGTACTTC.

The chain is built from TRBV28 and TRBJ2-1; the D gene is possibly TRBD2 (6 bases). Trimming pared 5 bases from V and 5 bases from J, leaving 19 bases between. Germline V gene data show CDR1 as MDHEN and CDR2 as SYDVKM. CDR3 size: 16 residues. CDR3 DNA sequence: TGTGCCAGCAGTGCGTGGTCGGGCCTAGCGAACAATGAGCAGTTCTTC. Translation gives CASSAWSGLANNEQFF. Complete variable domain (other parts from reference TRBV28 and TRBJ2-1): DVKVTQSSRYLVKRTGEKVFLECVQDMDHENMFWYRQDPGLGLRLIYFSYDVKMKEKGDIPEGYSVSREKKERFSLILESASTNQTSMYLCASSAWSGLANNEQFFGPGTRLTVL.

The rearrangement joins TRBV28 to TRBJ1-5; no firm D call. V was pared by 7 bases and J by 8 bases, with 12 bases between. Germline values: CDR1 MDHEN, CDR2 SYDVKM. The length of the CDR3 is 12 residues. CDR3 nucleotide sequence: TGTGCCAGCACCGAGCAGCGGAAGCCCCAGCATTTT. Protein: CASTEQRKPQHF.